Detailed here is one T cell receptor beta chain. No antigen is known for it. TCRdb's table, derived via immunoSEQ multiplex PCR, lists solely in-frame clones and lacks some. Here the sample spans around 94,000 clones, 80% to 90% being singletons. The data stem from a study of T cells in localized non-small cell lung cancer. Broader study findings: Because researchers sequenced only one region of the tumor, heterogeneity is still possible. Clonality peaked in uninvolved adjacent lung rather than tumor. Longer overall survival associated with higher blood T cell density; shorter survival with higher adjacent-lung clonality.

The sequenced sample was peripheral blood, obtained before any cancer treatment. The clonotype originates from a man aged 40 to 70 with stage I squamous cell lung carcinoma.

The CDR3 is CASSLGHNQPQHF. The CDR3 coding sequence is TGTGCCAGCAGCTTAGGTCACAATCAGCCCCAGCATTTT. This chain links TRBV7-9 with TRBJ1-5; no clear D gene. Germline V gives CDR1 SEHNR, CDR2 FQNEAQ (reference sequence). Trimming took 1 base from V and 3 from J, leaving 4 bases between them. The CDR3 runs to 13 residues. Full variable domain (remainder filled in from reference TRBV7-9 and TRBJ1-5): DTGVSQNPRHKITKRGQNVTFRCDPISEHNRLYWYRQTLGQGPEFLTYFQNEAQLEKSRLLSDRFSAERPKGSFSTLEIQRTEQGDSAMYLCASSLGHNQPQHFGDGTRLSIL.